Each of the 8 T cell receptor beta chains below was sequenced from the same sample in a study of T cell responses to AZD1222 COVID-19 vaccine. TCRdb's table, derived via immunoSEQ multiplex PCR, lists solely in-frame clones and lacks some. The sample consists of about 85,000 clones, over 70% of them appearing once. Sequences were derived from peripheral blood, sampled on day 0 of AZD1222 vaccination. All receptors come from an adult in good health.

CDR3 DNA: TGCGCCAGCAGCCTCATGGGGGGGCTGTACACTGAAGCTTTCTTT. Protein sequence: CASSLMGGLYTEAFF. This chain connects TRBV5-1 to TRBJ1-1; D is perhaps TRBD1 (6 bases). CDR1 SGHRS and CDR2 YFSETQ come from the germline V gene. Trimming stripped 4 bases from V and 3 bases from J, with 16 bases between. The CDR3 covers 15 residues.

CDR3 region: CASSQGGVGTGTDTQYF. CDR3 DNA sequence: TGTGCCAGCAGCCAAGGGGGAGTGGGGACCGGAACAGATACGCAGTATTTT. J is TRBJ2-3 and V is TRBV3-1 (or the pseudogene TRBV3-2); D could derive from TRBD1 or TRBD2 (5 bases each). The CDR3 has 17 amino acids. Germline V CDR1 and CDR2: LGHDT, YNNKEL (reference sequence). The V gene lost 1 base and the J gene lost 3 bases, with 17 bases spanning the gap.

The CDR3 coding sequence is TGTGCCAGCAGCGACCGACTAGCGGGAGCCCACGAGCAGTACTTC. Translated, it gives CASSDRLAGAHEQYF. This sequence joins TRBV7-2 and TRBJ2-7, with 12 bases fitting TRBD2. Germline values: CDR1 SGHTA, CDR2 FQGNSA. The CDR3 covers 15 residues. V dropped 5 bases and J dropped 5; count of bases not matched to a gene: 7.

This chain connects TRBV6-1 to TRBJ2-1; the match to TRBD2 covers 13 bases. This CDR3 is built from 15 residues. Germline V gene lookup returns CDR1 MNHNS and CDR2 SASEGT. The J segment lost 9 bases and the V segment lost 3 bases, leaving 5 bases of the junction unmatched. The CDR3 region is CASSEGLAGTTEQFF. The CDR3 DNA is TGTGCCAGCAGTGAGGGACTAGCGGGAACCACTGAGCAGTTCTTC.

V usage is TRBV7-3 and J usage is TRBJ2-1, with 9 bases matching TRBD2. The germline gives CDR1 SGHTA, CDR2 FQGTGA. Trimming removed 2 bases from V and 13 bases from J; junction bases left unmatched: 6. The CDR3 totals 13 residues. This CDR3 is CASSLGPSGKQFF. CDR3 DNA sequence: TGTGCCAGCAGCTTAGGTCCTAGCGGGAAACAGTTCTTC.

The rearrangement uses TRBV15 and TRBJ2-1, with 7 bases aligning to TRBD2. Looked up from germline, CDR1 is LNHNV and CDR2 is YYDKDF (reference sequence). The CDR3 sequence is 13 residues long. With V trimmed by 1 base and J by 10 bases, 4 bases remained unmatched. The CDR3 sequence: CATSRGGLEEQFF. The CDR3 DNA reads TGTGCCACCAGCAGAGGAGGACTAGAAGAGCAGTTCTTC.

This clone has a single count. V usage is TRBV28 and J usage is TRBJ1-4; D may be TRBD1 (6 bases). Germline lookup yields CDR1 MDHEN and CDR2 SYDVKM. V was clipped by 2 bases and J by 8 bases, with 9 bases between them. This CDR3 is built from 13 residues. CDR3 amino acids: CASSLQGTEKLFF. CDR3 in DNA: TGTGCCAGCAGTTTACAGGGGACGGAAAAACTGTTTTTT.

V is TRBV3-1 (or the pseudogene TRBV3-2) and J is TRBJ1-3, with D uncertain. CDR1 is LGHDT and CDR2 is YNNKEL in the germline V gene (reference sequence). V dropped 2 bases and J dropped 0 bases, with 8 bases sitting between them. The CDR3 covers 15 residues. In DNA form, the CDR3 reads TGTGCCAGCAGCCAAACAGACGGCTCTGGAAACACCATATATTTT. Translation: CASSQTDGSGNTIYF.